What follows are 20 T cell receptor beta chains derived from one specimen sequenced in a study of identical twins. TCRdb re-derived calls from the 5' RACE reads in MiXCR, one entry per CDR3 protein. The sample includes around 250,000 distinct CDR3 sequences, roughly 13% of them seen just once. These data also formed part of another study, on yellow fever vaccine responses in identical twins.

What was sequenced was memory (CD45RO+) T cells sorted from blood. The receptors derive from a young woman in good health.

The chain uses TRBV5-1 and TRBJ2-5; 9 nucleotides agree with TRBD1. V trimming: 0 bases; J trimming: 5 bases; junction bases outside the gene matches: 8. The CDR3 extends over 16 amino acids. Germline V CDR1 and CDR2: SGHRS, YFSETQ. CDR3 sequence (DNA): TGCGCCAGCAGCTTGGGGCCACAGGGGGCATTGGAGACCCAGTACTTC. Its translation: CASSLGPQGALETQYF.

This clonotype has just a few counts. This rearrangement joins TRBV6-6 to TRBJ2-2, with D possibly matching TRBD1 (5 bases). The V end lost 2 bases, the J end lost 13 bases, and 11 bases lay between the germline ends. The CDR3 consists of 12 residues. Per the germline V gene, CDR1 is MNHNY and CDR2 is SVGAGI (reference sequence). The CDR3 reads CASSYTQGGLFF. CDR3 coding DNA: TGTGCCAGCAGTTACACGCAGGGCGGGCTGTTTTTT.

DNA for the CDR3: TGTGCCAGCAGCAGCTACACAGGGGGCGGAAGAGAGACCCAGTACTTC. Encoded protein: CASSSYTGGGRETQYF. The chain employs TRBV7-2 and TRBJ2-5; TRBD1 aligns across 9 bases. The CDR3 has 16 residues. V was pared by 5 bases and J by 4 bases, with 11 bases of the junction left unmatched. Germline-derived CDR1 and CDR2 are SGHTA and FQGNSA.

This clonotype was recorded many times. This sequence joins TRBV15 and TRBJ1-3; D gene unclear. The germline gives CDR1 LNHNV, CDR2 YYDKDF (reference sequence). The CDR3 contains 15 residues. V was trimmed by 0 bases and J by 10 bases, leaving 16 bases between them. DNA of the CDR3: TGTGCCACCAGCAGAGATGCCCACTCGTCGGGGACCATATATTTT. This sequence encodes CATSRDAHSSGTIYF. Complete variable domain (other parts from reference TRBV15 and TRBJ1-3): DAMVIQNPRYQVTQFGKPVTLSCSQTLNHNVMYWYQQKSSQAPKLLFHYYDKDFNNEADTPDNFQSRRPNTSFCFLDIRSPGLGDTAMYLCATSRDAHSSGTIYFGEGSWLTVV.

This clonotype appeared a few times. This chain links TRBV2 with TRBJ1-6; 10 bases agree with TRBD1. The J segment lost 9 bases and the V segment lost 5 bases, leaving 7 bases of the junction unmatched. This CDR3 has 15 amino acids. Per the germline V gene, CDR1 is SNHLY and CDR2 is FYNNEI. The CDR3 coding sequence is TGTGCCAGCAGTCTCCGGACAGGGGGAGGTTCACCCCTCCACTTT. As protein: CASSLRTGGGSPLHF.

In this sample, this clonotype turned up many times. The genes are TRBV4-2 and TRBJ2-1; tentative D call: TRBD2 (5 bases). Trimming took off 0 bases at V and 1 base at J, with 16 bases between the two ends. The CDR3 runs to 18 residues. CDR1 is LGHNA, CDR2 YNFKEQ, per germline. This CDR3 is CASSQEGSSSGSYNEQFF. The CDR3 DNA sequence: TGTGCCAGCAGCCAAGAGGGGTCTTCTTCGGGATCCTACAATGAGCAGTTCTTC.

V and J are TRBV6-2 or TRBV6-3 and TRBJ2-7, with 8 bases identical to TRBD2. The CDR3 contains 15 residues. After removal of 6 bases from V and 4 bases from J, the junction contained 11 bases not matched to a gene. Germline lookup yields CDR1 MNHEY and CDR2 SVGEGT. CDR3 nucleotides: TGTGCCAGCAGAAGTAAGCGGGAGCTTGTGTACGAGCAGTACTTC. This gives the protein CASRSKRELVYEQYF.

This chain connects TRBV7-2 to TRBJ2-2, with D perhaps matching TRBD2 (5 bases). The CDR3 is 17 amino acids. Germline CDR1 is SGHTA and CDR2 is FQGNSA. Deletions cut 5 bases from V and 3 bases from J, with 19 bases between. The CDR3 spells CASSRDIAKVHTGELFF. CDR3 bases: TGTGCCAGCAGCCGAGATATAGCGAAAGTCCACACCGGGGAGCTGTTTTTT. The full variable domain, its missing parts supplied by reference TRBV7-2 and TRBJ2-2, is GAGVSQSPSNKVTEKGKDVELRCDPISGHTALYWYRQSLGQGLEFLIYFQGNSAPDKSGLPSDRFSAERTGGSVSTLTIQRTQQEDSAVYLCASSRDIAKVHTGELFFGEGSRLTVL.

The gene calls are TRBV6-2 or TRBV6-3 and TRBJ1-2, with TRBD1 matching 9 bases. The trim removed 5 bases at V and 6 bases at J, leaving 7 bases unmatched. This CDR3 comprises 14 residues. Germline CDR1 and CDR2: MNHEY and SVGEGT. The CDR3 DNA is TGTGCCAGCAGTAAGACCGGGACAGGGAATGGCTACACCTTC. Encoded protein: CASSKTGTGNGYTF.

This clonotype was observed once. The chain employs TRBV2 and TRBJ1-4; tentative D call: TRBD1 (5 bases). V dropped 8 bases and J dropped 7 bases, with 14 bases sitting between them. CDR1 and CDR2 from the germline V gene are SNHLY and FYNNEI. The CDR3 contains 13 residues. The CDR3 DNA reads as TGTGCCAGCCGGAGGGGCCGGGGTGAAAAACTGTTTTTT. The encoded protein is CASRRGRGEKLFF.

This clonotype occurred a few times. The CDR3 here is CASSVAPSGLLPGELFF. In nucleotides, the CDR3 is TGTGCCAGCAGCGTAGCTCCTAGTGGGCTGCTACCGGGGGAGCTGTTTTTT. The chain carries TRBV9 and TRBJ2-2; the D is unclear. The length of the CDR3 is 17 residues. The germline V and J ends were trimmed by 0 bases and 8 bases, with 20 bases remaining between them. The V gene's germline CDR1 is SGDLS and CDR2 YYNGEE.

The chain carries TRBV20-1 and TRBJ1-1; D uncertain. V gave up 1 base and J gave up 6 bases, with 15 bases separating them. Germline V gene lookup returns CDR1 DFQATT and CDR2 SNEGSKA (reference sequence). CDR3 size: 14 residues. The CDR3 nucleotides read TGCAGTGCTAGAGGCGGCGGGTCCCCCTCTGAAGCTTTCTTT. This codes for CSARGGGSPSEAFF.

The gene calls are TRBV7-3 and TRBJ2-7; D may be TRBD2 (6 bases). Germline-derived CDR1 and CDR2 are SGHTA and FQGTGA. The V and J ends lost 1 base and 7 bases respectively, with 14 bases between them. The CDR3 is 14 residues long. CDR3 nucleotides: TGTGCCAGCAGCTTAAGTGGCGGGGCTATGGAGCAGTACTTC. Encoded protein: CASSLSGGAMEQYF.

This chain connects TRBV12-3 or TRBV12-4 to TRBJ2-2, with 9 nucleotides matching TRBD1. CDR3 length: 15 residues. V trimming: 7 bases; J trimming: 4 bases; junction bases outside the gene matches: 7. This chain's CDR3 is CASKTGTGITGELFF. DNA for the CDR3: TGTGCCAGCAAAACTGGGACAGGGATCACCGGGGAGCTGTTTTTT.

V usage is TRBV2 and J usage is TRBJ2-1; TRBD2 matches at 8 bases. Germline-derived CDR1 and CDR2 are SNHLY and FYNNEI. With 7 bases clipped from V and 0 bases from J, the junction kept 5 bases outside the gene matches. This CDR3 spans 15 amino acids. CDR3 nucleotide sequence: TGTGCCAGCACTACCGGGACTAGCTCCTACAATGAGCAGTTCTTC. The encoded protein is CASTTGTSSYNEQFF.

There are a few counts of this clonotype. CDR3: CASSLRGGAGNTIYF. CDR3 in DNA: TGTGCCAGCAGCTTACGGGGGGGAGCTGGAAACACCATATATTTT. The V call is TRBV5-5, the J call TRBJ1-3; a possible D gene is TRBD1 (5 bases). The CDR3 totals 15 residues. Germline values: CDR1 SGHKS, CDR2 YYEKEE (reference sequence). Trimming stripped 2 bases from V and 2 bases from J, with 11 bases between.

This clonotype has at least ten counts. The chain recombines TRBV5-6 with TRBJ2-2, with D uncertain. V was shortened by 3 bases and J by 1 base, with 10 bases between the two germline ends. Germline CDR1 is SGHDT and CDR2 is YYEEEE. This CDR3 region has 15 residues. The CDR3 spells CASSWLTLNTGELFF. The DNA for the CDR3 is TGTGCCAGCAGCTGGCTGACGCTGAACACCGGGGAGCTGTTTTTT.

This clonotype has just a few counts. The chain carries TRBV9 and TRBJ2-3; 7 bases line up with TRBD1. The CDR3 sequence is 19 residues long. The V and J ends lost 0 bases and 3 bases, in that order; junction bases with no gene match: 16. Germline V gene data show CDR1 as SGDLS and CDR2 as YYNGEE. The CDR3: CASSVASPGQRKITDTQYF. The DNA for the CDR3 is TGTGCCAGCAGCGTAGCGTCACCGGGACAGCGGAAGATTACAGATACGCAGTATTTT.

There are a few counts of this clonotype. The chain recombines TRBV27 with TRBJ2-7, with TRBD2 matching over 8 bases. The CDR3 extends over 13 amino acids. Trimming removed 3 bases from V and 6 bases from J; junction bases left unmatched: 4. Looked up from germline, CDR1 is MNHEY and CDR2 is SMNVEV (reference sequence). CDR3 sequence reads: CASSFTGTSEQYF. The CDR3 DNA reads as TGTGCCAGCAGTTTCACCGGGACTAGCGAGCAGTACTTC.

This CDR3 is CSATGTSGGQRTDTQYF. For the CDR3, the DNA is TGCAGTGCAACAGGGACTAGCGGGGGGCAGCGCACAGATACGCAGTATTTT. This rearrangement joins TRBV20-1 to TRBJ2-3, with 15 bases identical to TRBD2. The CDR3 is made up of 17 amino acids. CDR1 DFQATT and CDR2 SNEGSKA come from the germline V gene (reference sequence). V dropped 6 bases and J dropped 1; count of bases not matched to a gene: 8.